The rows below give T cell receptor beta chains drawn from one sample of a study of Tregs in tolerant kidney transplant recipients. The method was immunoSEQ multiplex PCR; TCRdb's version includes in-frame clones alone and lacks a portion of them. The profile covers about 240,000 clones, with 80% to 85% appearing a single time and around 0.61% taken by the ten largest. Material: CD4+ T cells from blood. The receptors were sampled from a human donor in good health. Both conserved end residues are part of each CDR3. Fields, in order: CDR3 DNA, CDR3 protein, D gene, J gene, V gene, clone size. D genes are given only for firm matches. Size tells how often a clone was seen (once, few, many) or the class of an expanded clone, and some rows leave it out.

CDR3nt: TGTGCCAGCACCTTAGCGGGGGGCTTAGCCAAAAACATTCAGTACTTC
CDR3aa: CASTLAGGLAKNIQYF
d_gene: -
j_gene: TRBJ2-4
v_gene: TRBV21-1
abundance: once

CDR3nt: TGTGCCAGCTGGAGGGGCCGGAACACTGAAGCTTTCTTT
CDR3aa: CASWRGRNTEAFF
d_gene: -
j_gene: TRBJ1-1
v_gene: TRBV6-1
abundance: few

CDR3nt: TGTGCCAGCAGCGTGGGGACGGGACACAGCTCCTACGAGCAGTACTTC
CDR3aa: CASSVGTGHSSYEQYF
d_gene: -
j_gene: TRBJ2-7
v_gene: TRBV9
abundance: -

CDR3nt: TGTGCCAGCAGCTTGTATAGCGCGAAAATTGGGGAAGCTTTCTTT
CDR3aa: CASSLYSAKIGEAFF
d_gene: -
j_gene: TRBJ1-1
v_gene: TRBV5-6
abundance: -

CDR3nt: TGTGCCAGCAGGTTTGGGGGGAGACTAGCGGCCCACGAGCAGTACTTC
CDR3aa: CASRFGGRLAAHEQYF
d_gene: TRBD2
j_gene: TRBJ2-7
v_gene: TRBV11-3
abundance: -

CDR3nt: TGTGCCAGCAGTTACGGAAGGGGGCGACGGAATTCACCCCTCCACTTT
CDR3aa: CASSYGRGRRNSPLHF
d_gene: TRBD1
j_gene: TRBJ1-6
v_gene: TRBV6-5
abundance: -

CDR3nt: TGCGCCAGCAGCCAAGACGGGAGAACTGAAGCTTTCTTT
CDR3aa: CASSQDGRTEAFF
d_gene: -
j_gene: TRBJ1-1
v_gene: TRBV4-1
abundance: few

CDR3nt: TGTGCCAGCAGTTACTCGATGCGGTATGGCTACACCTTC
CDR3aa: CASSYSMRYGYTF
d_gene: -
j_gene: TRBJ1-2
v_gene: TRBV6-6
abundance: -

CDR3nt: TGTGCCAGCAGCTTATTAGCGGGGGGGCCCCCGAACACCGGGGAGCTGTTTTTT
CDR3aa: CASSLLAGGPPNTGELFF
d_gene: TRBD2
j_gene: TRBJ2-2
v_gene: TRBV7-8
abundance: -

CDR3nt: TGTGCCAGCAGCGTACCACAGGGTACCAACGTCCTGACTTTC
CDR3aa: CASSVPQGTNVLTF
d_gene: -
j_gene: TRBJ2-6
v_gene: TRBV7-8
abundance: -

CDR3nt: TGTGCCAGTACTATCGGACGAGGACCCTACGAGCAGTACTTC
CDR3aa: CASTIGRGPYEQYF
d_gene: -
j_gene: TRBJ2-7
v_gene: TRBV19
abundance: -

CDR3nt: TGCGCCAGCAGTGACAGGGTTGGCACAGATACGCAGTATTTT
CDR3aa: CASSDRVGTDTQYF
d_gene: -
j_gene: TRBJ2-3
v_gene: TRBV10-2
abundance: -

CDR3nt: TGTGCCAGCAGCTTGGAGCGCACTAACTATGGCTACACCTTC
CDR3aa: CASSLERTNYGYTF
d_gene: -
j_gene: TRBJ1-2
v_gene: TRBV5-4
abundance: few

CDR3nt: TGTGCCAGCAGCTTACGGACAGGGAATTCACCCCTCCACTTT
CDR3aa: CASSLRTGNSPLHF
d_gene: TRBD1
j_gene: TRBJ1-6
v_gene: TRBV7-9
abundance: -

CDR3nt: TGTGCCAGCAGTGACCAGGGGAGCCGGGAGCCCCAGCATTTT
CDR3aa: CASSDQGSREPQHF
d_gene: -
j_gene: TRBJ1-5
v_gene: TRBV28
abundance: -

CDR3nt: TGTGCCAGCAGCCGTAATGAGGGTATCAACTATGGCTACACCTTC
CDR3aa: CASSRNEGINYGYTF
d_gene: -
j_gene: TRBJ1-2
v_gene: TRBV7-9
abundance: -

CDR3nt: TGCGCCAGCAGCATGGGGGCCGGGGCGAGGGAGACCCAGTACTTC
CDR3aa: CASSMGAGARETQYF
d_gene: -
j_gene: TRBJ2-5
v_gene: TRBV5-1
abundance: few

CDR3nt: TGTGCCAGCAGTGAGAACGGTTCAGGGGAAGAGACCCAGTACTTC
CDR3aa: CASSENGSGEETQYF
d_gene: -
j_gene: TRBJ2-5
v_gene: TRBV2
abundance: -

CDR3nt: TGTGCCTGGAATCCCCCTGGCAGGGGGCGGGATGAAAAACTGTTTTTT
CDR3aa: CAWNPPGRGRDEKLFF
d_gene: TRBD1
j_gene: TRBJ1-4
v_gene: TRBV30
abundance: -

CDR3nt: TGTGCCTGGAGTCTCCAGGGTACAGATACGCAGTATTTT
CDR3aa: CAWSLQGTDTQYF
d_gene: -
j_gene: TRBJ2-3
v_gene: TRBV30
abundance: -

CDR3nt: TGTGCCTGGAGTGTAAGGTGGGACAGGGACCATAGTGGGGACTATGGCTACACCTTC
CDR3aa: CAWSVRWDRDHSGDYGYTF
d_gene: TRBD1
j_gene: TRBJ1-2
v_gene: TRBV30
abundance: -

CDR3nt: TGTGCCAGCACGCCGGGACAGGGGGCGGGCGGGGCCGGGGAGCTGTTTTTT
CDR3aa: CASTPGQGAGGAGELFF
d_gene: TRBD1
j_gene: TRBJ2-2
v_gene: TRBV2
abundance: -

CDR3nt: TGTGCCAGCTCACAAGACAGTAGCAATCAGCCCCAGCATTTT
CDR3aa: CASSQDSSNQPQHF
d_gene: -
j_gene: TRBJ1-5
v_gene: TRBV18
abundance: -

CDR3nt: TGTGCCAGCAGCCGACACCGGGTTTACTCCTACGAGCAGTACTTC
CDR3aa: CASSRHRVYSYEQYF
d_gene: -
j_gene: TRBJ2-7
v_gene: TRBV6-5
abundance: -

CDR3nt: TGCGCCAGCAGCTTGCGAGGGTTGGAGACCCAGTACTTC
CDR3aa: CASSLRGLETQYF
d_gene: -
j_gene: TRBJ2-5
v_gene: TRBV5-1
abundance: -

CDR3nt: TGTGCCAGCAGTTACGCGGGAGATCAAGAGACCCAGTACTTC
CDR3aa: CASSYAGDQETQYF
d_gene: TRBD2
j_gene: TRBJ2-5
v_gene: TRBV6-5
abundance: -

CDR3nt: TGTGCCAGCAGCTTAAGGCAGGGCTACGAGCAGTACTTC
CDR3aa: CASSLRQGYEQYF
d_gene: -
j_gene: TRBJ2-7
v_gene: TRBV7-3
abundance: -

CDR3nt: TGCAGCGTGAACCGTCCCGGGACAGGGGCAGAGACCCAGTACTTC
CDR3aa: CSVNRPGTGAETQYF
d_gene: TRBD1
j_gene: TRBJ2-5
v_gene: TRBV29-1
abundance: -

CDR3nt: TGTGCCAGCAGCCACCAGCGGGGGGCGACAGATACGCAGTATTTT
CDR3aa: CASSHQRGATDTQYF
d_gene: TRBD2
j_gene: TRBJ2-3
v_gene: TRBV7-2
abundance: -

CDR3nt: TGTGCCAGCAGCCAAGTAGGGTCGGGGAGCTATGGCTACACCTTC
CDR3aa: CASSQVGSGSYGYTF
d_gene: -
j_gene: TRBJ1-2
v_gene: TRBV14
abundance: -

CDR3nt: TGTGCCAGTAACCCCCTAGCGGGGGGGCAAACGCAGTATTTT
CDR3aa: CASNPLAGGQTQYF
d_gene: TRBD2
j_gene: TRBJ2-3
v_gene: TRBV19
abundance: -